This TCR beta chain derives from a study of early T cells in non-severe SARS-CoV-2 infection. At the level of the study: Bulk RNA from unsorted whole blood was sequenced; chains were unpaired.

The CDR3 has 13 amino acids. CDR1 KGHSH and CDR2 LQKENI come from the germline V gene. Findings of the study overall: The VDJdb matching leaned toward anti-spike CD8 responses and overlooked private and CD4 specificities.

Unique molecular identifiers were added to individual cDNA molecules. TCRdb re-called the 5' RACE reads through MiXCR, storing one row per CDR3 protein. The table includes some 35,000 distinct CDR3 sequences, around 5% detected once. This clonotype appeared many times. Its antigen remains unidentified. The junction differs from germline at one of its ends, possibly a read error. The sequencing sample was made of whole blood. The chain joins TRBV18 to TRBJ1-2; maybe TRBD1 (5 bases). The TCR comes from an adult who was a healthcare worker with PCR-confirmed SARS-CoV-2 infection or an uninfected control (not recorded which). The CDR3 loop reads CASSPPAGNGYTF. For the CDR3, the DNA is TGTGCCAGCTCCCCACCCGCAGGGAATGGCTACACCTTC.